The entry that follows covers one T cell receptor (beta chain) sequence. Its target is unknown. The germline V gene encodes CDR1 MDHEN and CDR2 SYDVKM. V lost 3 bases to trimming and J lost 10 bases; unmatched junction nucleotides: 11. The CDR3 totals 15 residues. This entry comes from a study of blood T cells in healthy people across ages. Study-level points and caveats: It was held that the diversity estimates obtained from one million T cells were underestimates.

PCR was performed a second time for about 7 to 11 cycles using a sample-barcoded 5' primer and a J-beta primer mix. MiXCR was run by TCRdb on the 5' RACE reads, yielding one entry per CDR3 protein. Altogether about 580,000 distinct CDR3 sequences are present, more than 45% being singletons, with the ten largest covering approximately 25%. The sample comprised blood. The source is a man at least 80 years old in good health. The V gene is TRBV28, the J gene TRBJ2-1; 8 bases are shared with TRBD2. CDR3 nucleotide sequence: TGTGCCAGCAGTTTCCTACCAGCGGGGGCAGGGGAGCAGTTCTTC. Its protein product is CASSFLPAGAGEQFF.